This TCR beta chain was recovered during a study of T-cell reconstitution after alpha-beta-depleted transplantation in children. For this clonotype: What it binds is not known. Given a much more abundant clone one base away, this may be a read error. No conserved phenylalanine or tryptophan is present at the end of the CDR3, so a read error is the likely explanation.

The TCRbeta library incorporated unique molecular identifiers. TCRdb independently ran MiXCR on the PCR reads; one entry per CDR3 protein. The sample lists 200,000 or so distinct CDR3 sequences, just under 6.5% occurring once. The CDR3 is 13 amino acids. Trimming left V 5 bases short and J 2 bases short, with 12 bases between. Germline V gene lookup returns CDR1 DFQATT and CDR2 SNEGSKA (reference sequence). Findings of the study overall: Some patients' high day-60 TCRbeta diversity was attributed to recipient cells surviving conditioning.

The chain combines TRBV20-1 with TRBJ1-1; perhaps TRBD1 as D (5 bases). The receptor was isolated from a girl less than two years old with combined immunodeficiency, due to receive a stem cell transplant. Material: PBMCs, obtained before TCRalphabeta/CD19-depleted stem cell transplant. The CDR3, as DNA: TGCAGTGCTGGTGACAGAATTAACACTGAAGCTTTCTCT. Protein: CSAGDRINTEAFS.